The T cell receptor beta chain under discussion was sequenced for a study of blood T cell repertoires in COVID-19. About the research overall: Samples taken during acute and convalescent COVID-19 were collected in the United States, Italy and Spain.

The CDR3 runs 16 residues. Germline lookup yields CDR1 SGHNT and CDR2 YENEEA. Trimming shortened V by 5 bases and J by 5 bases, and 21 bases separated the two germline ends. TCRdb's copy holds only in-frame clones and misses some; the assay was immunoSEQ multiplex PCR. Among about 190,000 clones listed, around 85% were seen once. This clonotype was obtained from a woman aged 50 to 65 with acute or convalescent COVID-19. Source material: peripheral blood. The genes are TRBV11-3 and TRBJ1-1; tentative D call: TRBD1 (6 bases). The CDR3 coding sequence is TGTGCCAGCAGCCCCTCCTTTGGACAGAGAAGGACTGAAGCTTTCTTT. As protein: CASSPSFGQRRTEAFF.